This T cell receptor beta chain was captured in a study of T cell clonotyping in hematopoietic cell transplantation. About the research overall: Pretransplant recipient samples were taken after cytoreduction.

Study results and caveats: Few recipient clonotypes overlapped donors; over 95% were de novo at given depth. Graft donor and pretransplant recipient Inverse Simpson Index values predicted broader posttransplant TCR diversity. Cells were unsorted, so CD4 and CD8 contributions were not separated.

This CDR3 comprises 16 residues. CDR1 and CDR2 from the germline V gene are SGDLS and YYNGEE. Unmatched junction bases numbered 7, after V lost 4 bases and J lost 6 bases. As for this clone: Antigen: not known.

Assay used: immunoSEQ multiplex PCR; TCRdb lists only in-frame clones, some missing. Of roughly 28,000 clones listed, 85% to 95% were seen once; the top ten hold around 2.1%. Stated time point: recipient sample about 28 days before transplant, after cytoreduction. Sequenced here: peripheral blood mononuclear cells, sampled before stem cell transplant. The receptor was isolated from a man between 45 and 60 years old with acute myeloid leukemia. Some clones in this sample may be carry-over from other donors' samples. The chain combines TRBV9 with TRBJ2-2; the match to TRBD2 covers 12 bases. DNA for the CDR3: TGTGCCAGCAGCCCATCTAGCGGGGGGGCCTCCGGGGAGCTGTTTTTT. Amino acids: CASSPSSGGASGELFF.